Listed here are 14 T cell receptor beta chains from one sample, sequenced in a study of response to subunit inactivated influenza vaccine. TCRdb passed the RT-PCR reads through MiXCR, listing each CDR3 protein once. The sample holds roughly 500,000 distinct CDR3 sequences, less than 30% seen once. The starting material was CD4+ T cells sorted from PBMCs, obtained 5 days after vaccination. These receptors were obtained from a man aged 45-65 years who received an inactivated influenza vaccine.

This clonotype was observed a few times. The chain recombines TRBV4-2 with TRBJ2-5, with 11 bases that match TRBD2. The CDR3 totals 17 residues. V gave up 0 bases and J gave up 4 bases; unmatched junction bases: 7. Germline assignment: CDR1 LGHNA and CDR2 YNFKEQ. The CDR3, as DNA: TGTGCCAGCAGCCAAGAAGTTAGCGGGGGGGGGAGAGAGACCCAGTACTTC. Translated, it gives CASSQEVSGGGRETQYF.

V usage is TRBV12-3 or TRBV12-4 and J usage is TRBJ2-2, with D unresolved. Deletions cut 1 base from V and 2 bases from J, with 8 bases between. The CDR3 totals 15 residues. The CDR3 DNA reads TGTGCCAGCAGTTTAGTTTTTTCTAACACCGGGGAGCTGTTTTTT. Translation gives CASSLVFSNTGELFF.

The CDR3 loop reads CASSNAGANVLTF. CDR3 DNA sequence: TGCGCCAGCAGTAATGCTGGGGCCAACGTCCTGACTTTC. J is TRBJ2-6 and V is TRBV10-1, with unresolved D. Trimming left V 5 bases short and J 2 bases short, with 4 bases between. Germline V gives CDR1 WNHNN, CDR2 SYGVQD (reference sequence). CDR3 length equals 13 residues.

Only a few counts were recorded for this clonotype. The chain carries TRBV7-3 and TRBJ2-5; TRBD2 might be the D (6 bases). The CDR3 runs to 14 residues. From germline, CDR1 is SGHTA and CDR2 FQGTGA. V lost 1 base and J lost 5, with 11 bases in between. DNA of the CDR3: TGTGCCAGCAGCTTAAGCGGGGCGGTGGAGACCCAGTACTTC. It encodes CASSLSGAVETQYF. Filled out from reference TRBV7-3 and TRBJ2-5, the complete variable domain reads GAGVSQTPSNKVTEKGKYVELRCDPISGHTALYWYRQSLGQGPEFLIYFQGTGAADDSGLPNDRFFAVRPEGSVSTLKIQRTERGDSAVYLCASSLSGAVETQYFGPGTRLLVL.

The chain employs TRBV7-2 and TRBJ2-1; 10 nucleotides agree with TRBD1. The V segment lost 5 bases and the J segment 4 bases; nucleotides outside the gene matches: 8. Looked up from germline, CDR1 is SGHTA and CDR2 is FQGNSA. The CDR3 consists of 16 residues. Written as DNA, the CDR3 is TGTGCCAGCAGCCCCCGGGGGACAGGGGTTTACAATGAGCAGTTCTTC. Translation: CASSPRGTGVYNEQFF.

The rearrangement links TRBV27 to TRBJ2-5; possibly TRBD2 for D (6 bases). CDR1 MNHEY and CDR2 SMNVEV come from the germline V gene (reference sequence). This CDR3 has 16 amino acids. Between the trimmed V and J ends, which lost 2 bases and 0 bases, there was a span of 13 bases. The CDR3 DNA sequence: TGTGCCAGCAGTTTAGGAGGGCGGGGATACCAAGAGACCCAGTACTTC. Its protein product is CASSLGGRGYQETQYF.

J is TRBJ2-3 and V is TRBV24-1, with D possibly TRBD1 on 6 matching bases. Trimming pared 4 bases from V and 0 bases from J, leaving 19 bases between. Germline V gene sequence: CDR1 KGHDR, CDR2 SFDVKD. The CDR3 has 18 amino acids. CDR3 region: CATSDPRGGRVSTDTQYF. In nucleotides, the CDR3 is TGTGCCACCAGTGACCCCAGAGGGGGACGGGTGAGCACAGATACGCAGTATTTT.

This clonotype was observed once. V and J are TRBV24-1 and TRBJ2-5, with 14 nucleotides matching TRBD2. CDR1 and CDR2 from the germline V gene are KGHDR and SFDVKD. The length of the CDR3 is 17 residues. Trimming took 4 bases from V and 2 from J; bases not matched to a gene: 5. CDR3 region: CATSDPRLAGGQETQYF. The CDR3 DNA follows: TGTGCCACCAGTGACCCGAGACTAGCGGGAGGGCAAGAGACCCAGTACTTC.

This clonotype was recorded many times. This rearrangement joins TRBV11-1 to TRBJ1-1; 8 bases agree with TRBD1. The germline gives CDR1 SGHAT, CDR2 FQDESV (reference sequence). The CDR3 is 19 amino acids. V shed 1 base, J shed 3 bases, and the junction held 16 bases outside the gene matches. The CDR3 is CASSLGTGFSRLMYTEAFF. The CDR3 nucleotides are TGTGCCAGCAGCTTAGGGACAGGGTTTTCTCGGCTGATGTACACTGAAGCTTTCTTT.

The rearrangement joins TRBV6-5 to TRBJ2-2; tentatively, D is TRBD1 or TRBD2 (5 bases each). The CDR3 has 17 amino acids. Germline V lookup: CDR1 MNHEY, CDR2 SVGAGI. V was trimmed by 5 bases and J by 5 bases, leaving 21 bases between them. Written as DNA, the CDR3 is TGTGCCAGCAGTACTTCTCATGGGTGGGGGATAACCGGGGAGCTGTTTTTT. Translated: CASSTSHGWGITGELFF.

This clonotype was observed at least ten times. V and J are TRBV20-1 and TRBJ2-1, with 10 nucleotides matching TRBD2. CDR3 length equals 15 residues. Germline values: CDR1 DFQATT, CDR2 SNEGSKA (reference sequence). V lost 6 bases, J lost 2 bases, and 7 bases stayed unmatched. This CDR3 reads CSARLAGGPYNEQFF. The CDR3 DNA reads TGCAGTGCAAGACTAGCGGGCGGCCCCTACAATGAGCAGTTCTTC.

The chain has TRBV10-3 and TRBJ2-3; D is possibly TRBD1 or TRBD2 (6 bases each). V was trimmed by 5 bases and J by 6 bases, leaving 9 bases between them. The germline CDR1 and CDR2 sequences are ENHRY and SYGVKD. This CDR3 spans 12 amino acids. The CDR3 region has the DNA TGTGCCATCAGTCGGGGGCCTGATACGCAGTATTTT. Translated: CAISRGPDTQYF.

This sequence joins TRBV7-9 and TRBJ2-3, with 13 positions matching TRBD2. Germline CDR1 is SEHNR and CDR2 is FQNEAQ (reference sequence). The V segment lost 5 bases and the J segment 5 bases; nucleotides outside the gene matches: 7. The CDR3 has 16 amino acids. In DNA, the CDR3 is TGTGCCAGCAGCGGGACTAGCGGGAAATCGGGAGATACGCAGTATTTT. Its translation: CASSGTSGKSGDTQYF.

This clonotype was observed a few times. The chain is built from TRBV12-3 or TRBV12-4 and TRBJ2-3; D call uncertain. V lost 6 bases and J lost 1, with 11 bases in between. The CDR3 spans 14 residues. The CDR3 DNA reads TGTGCCAGCAGGTTTTCCCGTGGCACAGATACGCAGTATTTT. Translating gives CASRFSRGTDTQYF.